This record concerns one T cell receptor beta chain sequence. The source of the sample is a study of blood T cell repertoires in COVID-19. For the study at large: In each case, the material was cDNA or gDNA derived from T cells, B-cell-depleted T cells, or PBMCs.

Trimming cost V 4 bases and J 2 bases; bases outside gene matches: 10. Germline V lookup: CDR1 SGHRS, CDR2 YFSETQ. This CDR3 is built from 16 residues. Generated by immunoSEQ multiplex PCR, the TCRdb table keeps only in-frame clones and is missing some. The table has under 80,000 clones, about 89% seen once; the top ten hold over 11%. The chain carries TRBV5-1 and TRBJ1-2, with TRBD1 identical over 8 bases. This receptor was obtained from a man between 65 and 79 years old with active or convalescent COVID-19. Input material: peripheral blood. The CDR3 DNA sequence: TGCGCCAGCAGCCCCCGATGGACAGGGACGAACTATGGCTACACCTTC. Residues: CASSPRWTGTNYGYTF.